The next 13 T cell receptor beta chains were all read from a single sample in a study of shared clonotypes between healthy human individuals. Terminally differentiated effector memory CD45RA+ cells were excluded by CCR7 positive selection of CD45RO-negative cells. The assay was immunoSEQ multiplex PCR, and TCRdb's table has in-frame clones only and misses some. The sample shows around 1,900,000 clones, around 95% of them seen only once. Sequenced: naive CD8+ T cells from PBMCs. The receptor set was obtained from a man aged 18 to 30 in good health. Some clones in this sample may be carry-over from other donors' samples.

This chain joins TRBV2 and TRBJ2-1; D is ambiguous. CDR1 SNHLY and CDR2 FYNNEI come from the germline V gene. This CDR3 is built from 15 residues. Trimming shortened V by 6 bases and J by 2 bases, and 14 bases separated the two germline ends. As DNA, the CDR3 is TGTGCCAGCAGCGCCAGTCTGAGGCCCTACAATGAGCAGTTCTTC. It translates to CASSASLRPYNEQFF.

Regarding this clone: This may come from a read error, since a much larger clone is one base off. The sample holds other DNA sequences that translate to the same CDR3. The gene calls are TRBV27 and TRBJ2-7, with 7 bases matching TRBD2. V trimming: 4 bases; J trimming: 0 bases; junction bases outside the gene matches: 0. Germline CDR1 reads MNHEY; CDR2 reads SMNVEV (reference sequence). This CDR3 spans 13 amino acids. The CDR3 DNA is TGTGCCAGCAGTTGGGGGGGCTCCTACGAGCAGTACTTC. Its protein product is CASSWGGSYEQYF.

The rearrangement links TRBV5-8 to TRBJ1-1; the D is unclear. The germline CDR1 and CDR2 sequences are SGHTS and YDEGEE. The germline V and J ends were trimmed by 0 bases and 0 bases, with 9 bases remaining between them. CDR3 size: 15 residues. The CDR3 DNA reads TGTGCCAGCAGCTTGGATCCAGGTTTGAACACTGAAGCTTTCTTT. It translates to CASSLDPGLNTEAFF.

This chain links TRBV6-4 with TRBJ2-7; 13 nucleotides agree with TRBD2. The V and J ends lost 0 bases and 1 base, in that order; junction bases with no gene match: 3. The CDR3 has 17 amino acids. Germline CDR1 is MRHNA and CDR2 is SNTAGT. This chain's CDR3 is CASSDSRLAGGSYEQYF. CDR3 DNA sequence: TGTGCCAGCAGTGACTCGAGACTAGCGGGAGGTTCCTACGAGCAGTACTTC.

V and J are TRBV11-1 and TRBJ2-3; possible D gene TRBD2, 6 bases. V was pared by 4 bases and J by 4 bases, with 12 bases between. This CDR3 has 14 residues. Looked up from germline, CDR1 is SGHAT and CDR2 is FQDESV (reference sequence). The DNA for the CDR3 is TGTGCCAGCAGCTGGGCGGGGTCTGCAGATACGCAGTATTTT. Amino acids: CASSWAGSADTQYF.

This chain joins TRBV9 and TRBJ2-7; D is uncertain. Germline V CDR1 and CDR2: SGDLS, YYNGEE. Trimming took off 0 bases at V and 0 bases at J, with 13 bases between the two ends. The CDR3 totals 16 residues. This CDR3 reads CASSVAVTASSYEQYF. The CDR3 nucleotides read TGTGCCAGCAGCGTAGCAGTCACCGCGAGCTCCTACGAGCAGTACTTC.

The chain links TRBV28 to TRBJ2-5; 9 bases are a match to TRBD2. V lost 3 bases to trimming and J lost 4 bases; unmatched junction nucleotides: 6. The CDR3 consists of 15 residues. Germline values: CDR1 MDHEN, CDR2 SYDVKM. CDR3 DNA sequence: TGTGCCAGCAGTTTTGCTAGCGGGATTCGAGAGACCCAGTACTTC. This gives the protein CASSFASGIRETQYF.

This chain connects TRBV2 to TRBJ1-2, with 9 bases that match TRBD1. This CDR3 region has 14 residues. CDR1 SNHLY and CDR2 FYNNEI come from the germline V gene. The V segment lost 3 bases and the J segment 5 bases; nucleotides outside the gene matches: 4. CDR3: CASSEGTGLYGYTF. The CDR3 region has the DNA TGTGCCAGCAGTGAGGGGACAGGGCTTTATGGCTACACCTTC.

The chain links TRBV19 to TRBJ2-1; 7 positions agree with TRBD2. Germline CDR1 and CDR2: LNHDA and SQIVND (reference sequence). V lost 6 bases to trimming and J lost 6 bases; unmatched junction nucleotides: 14. There are 16 residues in the CDR3. In DNA, the CDR3 is TGTGCCAGTAGCCCCTCGGGGCGGGAGTTATTCAATGAGCAGTTCTTC. Encoded protein: CASSPSGRELFNEQFF.

V gene TRBV7-9 combines with J gene TRBJ2-7; 11 nucleotides match TRBD2. CDR1 and CDR2 from the germline V gene are SEHNR and FQNEAQ (reference sequence). The CDR3 is 17 residues long. V gave up 5 bases and J gave up 0 bases; unmatched junction bases: 9. CDR3 nucleotides: TGTGCCAGCAGCCACGGACTAGCGGGCGCAAGCTCCTACGAGCAGTACTTC. Translation gives CASSHGLAGASSYEQYF.

This chain joins TRBV10-1 and TRBJ2-3; D tentatively reads TRBD1 or TRBD2 (5 bases each). CDR1 and CDR2 from the germline V gene are WNHNN and SYGVQD (reference sequence). The V and J ends lost 0 bases and 6 bases respectively, with 7 bases between them. The CDR3 consists of 13 residues. The CDR3 DNA is TGCGCCAGCAGTGAGTCGAGGGGCGATACGCAGTATTTT. The encoded protein is CASSESRGDTQYF.

This clone was recorded a few times. J is TRBJ1-4 and V is TRBV4-3; TRBD1 matches at 9 bases. J lost 7 bases, V lost 6 bases, and 6 bases had no gene match. CDR3 length equals 14 residues. Germline V gene data show CDR1 as LGHNA and CDR2 as YSLEER. In DNA form, the CDR3 reads TGCGCCAGCAGTGCACAGGGGGCCGGTGAAAAACTGTTTTTT. Its protein product is CASSAQGAGEKLFF.

In the case of this clone: Other DNA sequences of this sample code for an identical CDR3. This chain connects TRBV27 to TRBJ2-7, with a tentative D call TRBD1 (5 bases). This CDR3 region has 12 residues. Deletions cut 8 bases from V and 2 bases from J, with 10 bases between. The germline V gene has CDR1 MNHEY and CDR2 SMNVEV (reference sequence). The CDR3 region has the DNA TGTGCCAGCCGTGGACACCCCTACGAGCAGTACTTC. It is translated as CASRGHPYEQYF.